These 16 T cell receptor beta chains were sequenced from one sample in a study of blood T cell repertoires in COVID-19. Generated by immunoSEQ multiplex PCR, the TCRdb table keeps only in-frame clones and is missing some. Among roughly 290,000 clones listed, around 90% were seen once. Sequenced input: peripheral blood. Receptors were obtained from a young woman with COVID-19, enrolled during active disease.

The chain carries TRBV24-1 and TRBJ2-5; 10 bases fit TRBD1. Per the germline V gene, CDR1 is KGHDR and CDR2 is SFDVKD. J gave up 3 bases and V 1 base, and 1 base lay outside the gene matches. This CDR3 has 15 residues. In DNA, the CDR3 is TGTGCCACCAGTGATTTTGGGACAGGGGAAGAGACCCAGTACTTC. This translates into CATSDFGTGEETQYF.

The chain combines TRBV7-9 with TRBJ1-1; 12 positions match TRBD1. Germline V gene lookup returns CDR1 SEHNR and CDR2 FQNEAQ (reference sequence). The CDR3 length is 15 residues. J was trimmed by 4 bases and V by 3 bases; bases with no gene match: 3. As DNA, the CDR3 is TGTGCCAGCAGCTTGGGGACAGGGGGCGGCACTGAAGCTTTCTTT. Encoded protein: CASSLGTGGGTEAFF. The full variable domain, completed using reference TRBV7-9 and TRBJ1-1, is DTGVSQNPRHKITKRGQNVTFRCDPISEHNRLYWYRQTLGQGPEFLTYFQNEAQLEKSRLLSDRFSAERPKGSFSTLEIQRTEQGDSAMYLCASSLGTGGGTEAFFGQGTRLTVV.

The rearrangement joins TRBV6-5 to TRBJ1-1, with D hard to call. The CDR3 loop spans 16 amino acids. Germline V gene lookup returns CDR1 MNHEY and CDR2 SVGAGI. V lost 0 bases and J 1 base, leaving 12 bases between the germline ends. CDR3 loop: CASSYSGRRGNTEAFF. The CDR3 DNA reads as TGTGCCAGCAGTTACTCGGGGAGGCGGGGGAACACTGAAGCTTTCTTT.

In DNA form, the CDR3 reads TGTGCCAGCAGCCCGGGGGGGCCGGAGACCCAGTACTTC. Encoded protein: CASSPGGPETQYF. V and J are TRBV28 and TRBJ2-5, with TRBD2 matching 8 bases. The CDR3 consists of 13 residues. The germline V gene encodes CDR1 MDHEN and CDR2 SYDVKM. The trim removed 6 bases at V and 5 bases at J, leaving 5 bases unmatched.

The V gene is TRBV5-1, the J gene TRBJ2-7; 9 bases line up with TRBD1. CDR3 length: 15 residues. The trim removed 0 bases at V and 3 bases at J, leaving 4 bases unmatched. Germline V gene sequence: CDR1 SGHRS, CDR2 YFSETQ. CDR3 bases: TGCGCCAGCAGCTTGGTCCGGGACAGGGACTACGAGCAGTACTTC. Amino acids: CASSLVRDRDYEQYF.

The rearrangement joins TRBV30 to TRBJ2-5, with TRBD1 matching 10 bases. V dropped 2 bases and J dropped 5; count of bases not matched to a gene: 8. This CDR3 is built from 15 residues. CDR1 is GTSNPN, CDR2 SVGIG, per germline (reference sequence). CDR3 in amino acids: CAWSRDRGRLETQYF. In nucleotides, the CDR3 is TGTGCCTGGAGTCGAGACAGGGGGCGCTTGGAGACCCAGTACTTC.

The chain has TRBV3-1 (or the pseudogene TRBV3-2) and TRBJ2-5; D is possibly TRBD1 (5 bases). The CDR3 runs to 9 residues. Germline values: CDR1 LGHDT, CDR2 YNNKEL (reference sequence). The CDR3 nucleotides read TGTGGCGACCAGGGGACCCAGTACTTC. Its translation: CGDQGTQYF.

The rearrangement uses TRBV4-2 and TRBJ2-2, with D unclear. The germline V gene has CDR1 LGHNA and CDR2 YNFKEQ. V was cut by 0 bases and J by 0 bases, with 17 bases left in between. CDR3 size: 19 residues. The CDR3 DNA sequence: TGTGCCAGCAGCCAAGATTCCATCGGCGGAATAGCGAACACCGGGGAGCTGTTTTTT. Translated: CASSQDSIGGIANTGELFF.

This clone was detected only a few times. V is TRBV5-1 and J is TRBJ2-1; tentatively, D is TRBD2 (6 bases). This CDR3 is 15 amino acids long. Germline loops: CDR1 SGHRS, CDR2 YFSETQ. The V gene lost 0 bases and the J gene lost 0 bases, with 7 bases spanning the gap. The CDR3 here is CASSLAGSSYNEQFF. The CDR3 DNA is TGCGCCAGCAGCTTGGCCGGGAGCTCCTACAATGAGCAGTTCTTC.

This sequence joins TRBV11-3 and TRBJ2-1; 9 bases are shared with TRBD2. Per the germline V gene, CDR1 is SGHNT and CDR2 is YENEEA. J lost 4 bases, V lost 5 bases, and 6 bases had no gene match. The CDR3 sequence is 15 residues long. The CDR3 coding sequence is TGTGCCAGCAGCCTAACAACTAGCGGGTACAATGAGCAGTTCTTC. It yields the protein CASSLTTSGYNEQFF.

The CDR3 DNA is TGCGCCAGCAGCTACGCAGCCGGGACTCCGGCGGGCACTGAAGCTTTCTTT. Translated, it gives CASSYAAGTPAGTEAFF. The chain has TRBV5-1 and TRBJ1-1; a weak D match, TRBD1 (5 bases). Germline loops: CDR1 SGHRS, CDR2 YFSETQ. V dropped 3 bases and J dropped 4 bases, with 22 bases sitting between them. This CDR3 has 17 residues.

Of note for this clone: Additional DNA sequences in this sample encode the identical CDR3. This chain uses TRBV24-1 with TRBJ2-5; a possible D gene is TRBD1 (7 bases). CDR1 and CDR2 (germline): KGHDR, SFDVKD. This CDR3 has 15 residues. V lost 3 bases to trimming and J lost 5 bases, with 15 bases between them. This CDR3 reads CATSDSPGGRETQYF. The CDR3 DNA follows: TGTGCCACCAGTGATAGCCCAGGGGGGCGGGAGACCCAGTACTTC.

The V gene is TRBV18, the J gene TRBJ2-2; the match to TRBD2 covers 8 bases. Germline CDR1 and CDR2: KGHSH and LQKENI. The CDR3 is 15 residues long. V lost 6 bases, J lost 10 bases, and 13 bases stayed unmatched. CDR3 nucleotides: TGTGCCAGCTCCGCCGAAGGCGCGGGAGGATCGGAGCTGTTTTTT. Amino acid sequence: CASSAEGAGGSELFF. The whole variable domain, filled in from reference TRBV18 and TRBJ2-2, reads NAGVMQNPRHLVRRRGQEARLRCSPMKGHSHVYWYRQLPEEGLKFMVYLQKENIIDESGMPKERFSAEFPKEGPSILRIQQVVRGDSAAYFCASSAEGAGGSELFFGEGSRLTVL.

This clone was counted once. The chain joins TRBV28 to TRBJ2-3, with 7 bases lining up with TRBD1. The CDR3 sequence is 13 residues long. V lost 8 bases and J lost 6; bases outside the gene matches: 8. Germline-derived CDR1 and CDR2 are MDHEN and SYDVKM. CDR3 nucleotides: TGTGCCAGCTCACCGGGACAGCCTGATACGCAGTATTTT. Its protein product is CASSPGQPDTQYF.

The chain is built from TRBV5-6 and TRBJ1-1; D ambiguous. Deletions cut 4 bases from V and 1 base from J, with 14 bases between. This CDR3 has 15 amino acids. Per the germline V gene, CDR1 is SGHDT and CDR2 is YYEEEE. The chain's CDR3 is CASSRFNKWNTEAFF. The CDR3 DNA sequence: TGTGCCAGCAGCCGTTTCAACAAGTGGAACACTGAAGCTTTCTTT.

This chain links TRBV6-6 with TRBJ2-2, with 15 bases aligning to TRBD2. The CDR3 runs to 19 residues. The ends lost 5 bases at V and 2 bases at J; junction bases unmatched: 9. Germline V gives CDR1 MNHNY, CDR2 SVGAGI (reference sequence). In DNA, the CDR3 is TGTGCCAGCAGTCATCGACCGGGACTAGCGGGAGGTAACACCGGGGAGCTGTTTTTT. Translated: CASSHRPGLAGGNTGELFF.